A selection of T cell receptor beta chains follows, all from one sample in a study of T-cell memory formation after mild COVID-19. TCRdb redid the calling of the 5' RACE reads with MiXCR, one entry per CDR3 protein. The table lists a few hundred thousand distinct CDR3 sequences, about 27% of them singletons. Sequencing was done on a sample of PBMCs or a T cell subset sorted from them (not recorded which). These TCRs come from an adult woman who had mild COVID-19 (a few samples of this study predate the infection). Cell type and time point are not known. The CDR3 runs from the conserved cysteine through the conserved F or W.

j_call v_call cdr3_aa
TRBJ1-1 TRBV6-6 CASSYSRRNTEAFF
TRBJ2-1 TRBV10-3 CAISRGASYNEQFF
TRBJ2-1 TRBV30 CAWSRSEQFF
TRBJ1-2 TRBV3-1 CASSQALQRTRASYGYTF
TRBJ1-2 TRBV2 CASSYGQGGFGYTF
TRBJ2-3 TRBV7-3 CASSFRSQGGDTQYF
TRBJ1-6 TRBV4-1 CASSPTQGSDSPLHF
TRBJ1-2 TRBV24-1 CATSGQGAAYGYTF
TRBJ2-3 TRBV3-1 CASSPRTSGGDTQYF
TRBJ1-5 TRBV3-1 CASSQDTGSYQPQHF
TRBJ1-6 TRBV12-3/TRBV12-4 CASSRAPSDGSLHF
TRBJ1-5 TRBV7-9 CASSLVTTIGGTGINQPQHF
TRBJ2-1 TRBV5-1 CASRSLTGSYNEQFF
TRBJ2-1 TRBV24-1 CATSDSGQGDPEQFF
TRBJ2-3 TRBV27 CASSFYSPTPYPTDTQYF
TRBJ2-5 TRBV18 CASSVAGAQETQYF
TRBJ1-2 TRBV24-1 CATSSGTGSYGYTF
TRBJ2-7 TRBV27 CASSLSFSYEQYF
TRBJ2-5 TRBV5-1 CASSLGAVSSTQYF
TRBJ1-2 TRBV6-2/TRBV6-3 CASSYSRWISNYGYTF
TRBJ2-7 TRBV30 CAWSGGTGGYEQYF
TRBJ1-5 TRBV5-6 CASSPPGQGGQPQHF
TRBJ2-7 TRBV7-8 CASTKRGSTYEQYF
TRBJ2-5 TRBV6-1 CASSEPLRRETQYF
TRBJ2-7 TRBV4-3 CASSLLAGGPHEQYF
TRBJ2-7 TRBV6-5 CASGTGSYEQYF
TRBJ2-3 TRBV6-5 CASTPRGHTDTQYF
TRBJ2-3 TRBV5-1 CASSLGTSSDTDTQYF
TRBJ2-1 TRBV12-3/TRBV12-4 CASSPLRWDYMDEQFF
TRBJ1-1 TRBV9 CASSARRTQNTEAFF
TRBJ1-1 TRBV7-9 CASRSWGADTEAFF
TRBJ1-6 TRBV7-9 CASSPSPGANSPLHF
TRBJ2-7 TRBV9 CASSVGAGWTYEQYF
TRBJ2-7 TRBV6-2/TRBV6-3 CASSYSGTRAYEQYF
TRBJ2-3 TRBV4-3 CASSQDRQASDTQYF
TRBJ2-2 TRBV20-1 CSAVPGASGNTGELFF
TRBJ2-5 TRBV28 CASIRGGRETQYF
TRBJ2-1 TRBV29-1 CSVGIVTYNEQFF
TRBJ2-1 TRBV18 CASSPPGTSYNEQFF
TRBJ2-3 TRBV11-2 CASSLGASGGSDTQYF
TRBJ2-7 TRBV5-1 CASTSETGNYEQYF
TRBJ1-1 TRBV20-1 CSARDQGDRPEAFF
TRBJ1-2 TRBV4-1 CASSQDEWKGRDYGYTF
TRBJ1-5 TRBV6-5 CASSYGGGDQPQHF
TRBJ2-7 TRBV3-1 CASSQASGLDEQYF
TRBJ1-1 TRBV6-1 CASRPRGIMNTEAFF
TRBJ1-2 TRBV11-2 CASSLEAGTIYGYTF
TRBJ2-1 TRBV7-6 CASSPGTSFLIEQFF
TRBJ2-1 TRBV7-9 CASSLASRGEQFF